The 7 T cell receptor beta chains in this list originate from one sample, sequenced in a study of blood T cells in healthy people across ages. Using a J-beta primer mix together with a sample-barcoded 5' primer, a second PCR was run for roughly 6 to 12 cycles. TCRdb re-called the 5' RACE reads with MiXCR, one entry per CDR3 protein. The sample has roughly 800,000 distinct CDR3 sequences; 53% are singletons. The sample comprised blood. These receptors came from a man aged 80 or over in good health.

This clonotype was recorded a few times. The CDR3 DNA reads TGTGCCAGCAGCACCCCCCAACCGGACAGGCCCTACGAGCAGTACTTC. Translation gives CASSTPQPDRPYEQYF. This rearrangement joins TRBV7-4 to TRBJ2-7; TRBD1 aligns across 7 bases. Germline trimming cut 5 bases from V and 2 bases from J; bases unmatched to any gene: 12. The CDR3 runs to 16 residues. The germline gives CDR1 SGHVT, CDR2 SQSDAQ.

The chain employs TRBV5-5 and TRBJ2-6, with 7 bases aligning to TRBD2. The J segment lost 3 bases and the V segment lost 0 bases, leaving 12 bases of the junction unmatched. The CDR3 totals 19 residues. Germline lookup yields CDR1 SGHKS and CDR2 YYEKEE (reference sequence). The CDR3 bases are TGTGCCAGCAGCTTGGCAGCAGGCCTAGGACTAGGTGGGGCCAACGTCCTGACTTTC. Translation gives CASSLAAGLGLGGANVLTF.

The chain joins TRBV6-1 to TRBJ2-3; 7 bases fit TRBD1. The CDR3 length is 14 residues. Germline V gives CDR1 MNHNS, CDR2 SASEGT. V lost 10 bases to trimming and J lost 2 bases; unmatched junction nucleotides: 9. Here the CDR3 reads CATETGDHTDTQYF. Here the CDR3 DNA reads TGTGCCACTGAAACAGGGGACCACACAGATACGCAGTATTTT.

J is TRBJ2-1 and V is TRBV6-2 or TRBV6-3; 10 positions agree with TRBD2. CDR3 length: 14 amino acids. After removal of 11 bases from V and 6 bases from J, the junction contained 10 bases not matched to a gene. Germline CDR1 MNHEY, CDR2 SVGEGT. The CDR3 region is CAGAVAGGSNEQFF. As DNA, the CDR3 is TGTGCCGGCGCCGTAGCGGGAGGATCCAATGAGCAGTTCTTC.

The chain has TRBV20-1 and TRBJ1-2, with TRBD1 as a possible D gene (6 bases). V gave up 0 bases and J gave up 8 bases, with 7 bases separating them. Per the germline V gene, CDR1 is DFQATT and CDR2 is SNEGSKA (reference sequence). This CDR3 is built from 11 residues. CDR3 nucleotides: TGCAGTGCTAGAGACGGGGGCGGCTACACCTTC. Protein product: CSARDGGGYTF.

V and J are TRBV6-4 and TRBJ2-1; TRBD2 might be the D (6 bases). The CDR3 has 15 residues. Germline values: CDR1 MRHNA, CDR2 SNTAGT. V was clipped by 2 bases and J by 4 bases, with 12 bases between them. CDR3 sequence: CASSDEAGTYNEQFF. The CDR3, as DNA: TGTGCCAGCAGTGACGAAGCGGGTACATACAATGAGCAGTTCTTC.

The rearrangement uses TRBV13 and TRBJ1-1; D call uncertain. Trimming stripped 3 bases from V and 6 bases from J, with 5 bases between. In germline, CDR1 is PRHDT, CDR2 FYEKMQ (reference sequence). The CDR3 totals 11 residues. The CDR3, as DNA: TGTGCCAGCAGCTTGGCCCCTGAAGCTTTCTTT. Translating it yields CASSLAPEAFF.